Below, one TCR beta chain is given with its context. The sample is drawn from a study of cytomegalovirus exposure and HLA in healthy donors. V lost 11 bases and J lost 7, with 12 bases in between. The CDR3 has 11 amino acids. The germline CDR1 and CDR2 sequences are MNHNS and SASEGT. PCR involved 60 Vbeta and 13 Jbeta primers. Some clones are missing from TCRdb's copy, which holds only in-frame ones; the method was immunoSEQ multiplex PCR. The sample records 65,000 to 100,000 clones, approximately 71% being singletons. This chain uses TRBV6-1 with TRBJ1-5; the D gene is possibly TRBD1 (5 bases). This clonotype was sampled from a man in his forties in good health and CMV-seronegative. The source material was PBMCs. The CDR3 reads CALGTGQPQHF. The CDR3 coding sequence is TGTGCCTTGGGGACTGGCCAGCCCCAGCATTTT.